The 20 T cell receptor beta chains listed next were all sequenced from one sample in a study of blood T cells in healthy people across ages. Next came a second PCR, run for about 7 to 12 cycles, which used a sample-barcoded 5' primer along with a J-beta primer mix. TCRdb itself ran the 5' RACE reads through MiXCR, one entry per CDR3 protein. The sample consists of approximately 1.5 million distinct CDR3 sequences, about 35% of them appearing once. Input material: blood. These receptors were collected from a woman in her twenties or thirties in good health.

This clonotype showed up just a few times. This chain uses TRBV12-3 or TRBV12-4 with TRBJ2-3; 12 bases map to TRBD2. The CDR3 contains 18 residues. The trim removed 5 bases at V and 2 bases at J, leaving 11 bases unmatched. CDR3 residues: CASSPLAGGPSTTDTQYF. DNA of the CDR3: TGTGCCAGCAGTCCTCTAGCGGGAGGGCCCTCAACCACAGATACGCAGTATTTT.

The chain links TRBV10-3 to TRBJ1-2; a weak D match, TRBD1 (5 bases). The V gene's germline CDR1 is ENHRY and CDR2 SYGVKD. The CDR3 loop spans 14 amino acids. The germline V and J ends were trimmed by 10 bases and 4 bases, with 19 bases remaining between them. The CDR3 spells CANSGTQNVYGYTF. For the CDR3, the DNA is TGTGCCAACTCCGGGACGCAAAACGTCTATGGCTACACCTTC.

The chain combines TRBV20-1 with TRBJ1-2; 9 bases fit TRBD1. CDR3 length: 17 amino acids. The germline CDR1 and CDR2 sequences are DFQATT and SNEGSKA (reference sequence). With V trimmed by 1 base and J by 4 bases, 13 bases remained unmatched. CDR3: CSARARGLGTGSYGYTF. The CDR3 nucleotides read TGCAGTGCTAGAGCCCGGGGACTAGGGACAGGGAGCTATGGCTACACCTTC.

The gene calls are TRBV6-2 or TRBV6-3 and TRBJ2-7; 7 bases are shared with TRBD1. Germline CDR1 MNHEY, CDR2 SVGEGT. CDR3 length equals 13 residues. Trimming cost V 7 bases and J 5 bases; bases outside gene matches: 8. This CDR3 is CASTRTGRDEQYF. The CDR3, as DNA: TGTGCCAGCACTCGGACAGGCCGGGACGAGCAGTACTTC.

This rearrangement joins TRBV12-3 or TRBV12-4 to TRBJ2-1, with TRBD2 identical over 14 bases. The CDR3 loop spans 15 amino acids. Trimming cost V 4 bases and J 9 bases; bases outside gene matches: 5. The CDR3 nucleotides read TGTGCCAGCAGTTGGGGACTAGCGGGAGATCGTGAGCAGTTCTTC. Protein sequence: CASSWGLAGDREQFF.

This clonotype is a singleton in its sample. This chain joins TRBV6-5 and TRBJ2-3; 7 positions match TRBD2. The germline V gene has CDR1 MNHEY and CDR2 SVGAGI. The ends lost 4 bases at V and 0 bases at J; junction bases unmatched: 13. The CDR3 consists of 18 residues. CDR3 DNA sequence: TGTGCCAGCAGTTCCGCCCGCTCTAGCGGAGAAAGCACAGATACGCAGTATTTT. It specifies CASSSARSSGESTDTQYF.

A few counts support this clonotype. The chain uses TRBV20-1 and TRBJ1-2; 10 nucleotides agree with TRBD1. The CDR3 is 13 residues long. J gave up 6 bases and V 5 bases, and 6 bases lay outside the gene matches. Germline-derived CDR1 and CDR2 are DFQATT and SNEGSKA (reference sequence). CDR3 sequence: CSAYRDRGHGYTF. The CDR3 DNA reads TGCAGTGCTTACCGGGACAGGGGTCATGGCTACACCTTC.

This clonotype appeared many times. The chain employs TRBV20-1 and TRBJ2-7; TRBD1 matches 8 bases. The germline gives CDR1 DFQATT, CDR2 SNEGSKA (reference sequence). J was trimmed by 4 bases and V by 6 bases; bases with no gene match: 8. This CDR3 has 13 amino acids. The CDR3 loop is CSADPGQVYEQYF. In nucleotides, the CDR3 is TGCAGTGCCGACCCGGGACAGGTGTACGAGCAGTACTTC.

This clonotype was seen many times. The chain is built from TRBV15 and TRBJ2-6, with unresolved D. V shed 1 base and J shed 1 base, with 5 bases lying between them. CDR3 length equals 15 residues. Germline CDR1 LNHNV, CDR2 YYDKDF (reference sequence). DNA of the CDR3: TGTGCCACCAGCAGAGGCGAGTCTGGGGCCAACGTCCTGACTTTC. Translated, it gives CATSRGESGANVLTF. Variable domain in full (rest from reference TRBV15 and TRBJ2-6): DAMVIQNPRYQVTQFGKPVTLSCSQTLNHNVMYWYQQKSSQAPKLLFHYYDKDFNNEADTPDNFQSRRPNTSFCFLDIRSPGLGDTAMYLCATSRGESGANVLTFGAGSRLTVL.

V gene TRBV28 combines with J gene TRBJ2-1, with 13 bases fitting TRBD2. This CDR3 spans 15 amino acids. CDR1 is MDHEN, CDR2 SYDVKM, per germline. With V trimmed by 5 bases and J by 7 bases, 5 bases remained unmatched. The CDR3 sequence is CASSILAGGENEQFF. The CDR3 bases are TGTGCCAGCAGTATACTAGCGGGAGGGGAAAATGAGCAGTTCTTC.

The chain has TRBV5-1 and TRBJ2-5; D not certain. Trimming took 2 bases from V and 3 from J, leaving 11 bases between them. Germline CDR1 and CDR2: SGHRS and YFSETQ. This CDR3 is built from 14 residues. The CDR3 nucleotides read TGCGCCAGCAGCTTCGTGGGCAGAGAAGAGACCCAGTACTTC. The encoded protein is CASSFVGREETQYF.

The DNA of the CDR3 is TGTGCCAGCAGCTTATCCCGGGGCGGGTCCTACGAGCAGTACTTC. As protein: CASSLSRGGSYEQYF. The genes are TRBV11-2 and TRBJ2-7, with D perhaps matching TRBD1 or TRBD2 (5 bases each). Germline CDR1 is SGHAT and CDR2 is FQNNGV. Trimming shortened V by 2 bases and J by 1 base, and 12 bases separated the two germline ends. CDR3 length: 15 amino acids.

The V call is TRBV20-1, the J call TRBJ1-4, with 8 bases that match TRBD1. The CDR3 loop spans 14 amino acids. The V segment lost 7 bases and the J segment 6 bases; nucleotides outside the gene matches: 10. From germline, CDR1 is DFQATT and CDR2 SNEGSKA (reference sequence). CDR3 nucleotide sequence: TGCAGTGTGCCCGGGACAGGAAAACATGAAAAACTGTTTTTT. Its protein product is CSVPGTGKHEKLFF.

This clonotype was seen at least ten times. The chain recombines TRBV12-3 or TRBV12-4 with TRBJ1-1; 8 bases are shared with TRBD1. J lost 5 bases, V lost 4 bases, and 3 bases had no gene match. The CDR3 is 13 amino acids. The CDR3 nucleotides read TGTGCCAGCAGTTCAGGGGGCGGAACTGAAGCTTTCTTT. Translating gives CASSSGGGTEAFF.

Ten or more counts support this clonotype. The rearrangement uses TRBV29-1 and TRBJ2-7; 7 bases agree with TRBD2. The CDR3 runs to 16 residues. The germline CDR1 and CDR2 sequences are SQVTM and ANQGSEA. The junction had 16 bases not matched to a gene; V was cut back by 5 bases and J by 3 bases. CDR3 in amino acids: CSVLSSGAVPFYEQYF. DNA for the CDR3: TGCAGCGTTCTGTCTAGCGGAGCGGTCCCATTCTACGAGCAGTACTTC.

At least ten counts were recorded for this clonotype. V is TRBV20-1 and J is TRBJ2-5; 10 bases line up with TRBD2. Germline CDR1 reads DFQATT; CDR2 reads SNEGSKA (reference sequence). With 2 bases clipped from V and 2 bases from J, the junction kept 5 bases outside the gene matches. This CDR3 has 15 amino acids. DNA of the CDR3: TGCAGTGCTAGATCCCCAGCGGGAGGGCAAGAGACCCAGTACTTC. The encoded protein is CSARSPAGGQETQYF.

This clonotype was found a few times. The DNA for the CDR3 is TGTGCCACCAGTGACAGGGCAGGGTACTATGGCTACACCTTC. Translated: CATSDRAGYYGYTF. The chain employs TRBV24-1 and TRBJ1-2; possible D gene TRBD1, 5 bases. Germline lookup yields CDR1 KGHDR and CDR2 SFDVKD. Trimming cost V 4 bases and J 3 bases, with 11 bases left between them. The CDR3 has 14 amino acids.

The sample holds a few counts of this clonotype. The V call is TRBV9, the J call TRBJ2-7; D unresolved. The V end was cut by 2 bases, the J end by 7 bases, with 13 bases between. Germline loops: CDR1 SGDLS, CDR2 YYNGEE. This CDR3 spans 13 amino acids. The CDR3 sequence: CASSVGGISEQYF. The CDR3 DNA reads TGTGCCAGCAGCGTCGGTGGGATTAGTGAGCAGTACTTC.

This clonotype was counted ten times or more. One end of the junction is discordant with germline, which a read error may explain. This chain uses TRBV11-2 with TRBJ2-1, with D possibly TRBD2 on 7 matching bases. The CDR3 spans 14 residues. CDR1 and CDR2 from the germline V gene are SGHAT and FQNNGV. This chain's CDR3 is CASSLVGGGNEQFF. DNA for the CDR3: TGCGCCAGCAGCTTGGTAGGGGGGGGCAATGAGCAGTTCTTC.

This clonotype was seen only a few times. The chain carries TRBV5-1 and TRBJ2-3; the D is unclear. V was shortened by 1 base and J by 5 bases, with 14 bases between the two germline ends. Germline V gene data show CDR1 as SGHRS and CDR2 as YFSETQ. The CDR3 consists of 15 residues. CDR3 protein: CASSLLDSTQDTQYF. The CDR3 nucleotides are TGCGCCAGCAGCTTGCTAGACTCGACCCAAGATACGCAGTATTTT.